The 25 T cell receptor beta chains given below trace back to one sample, sequenced in a study of blood T cell repertoires in COVID-19. Profiled with immunoSEQ multiplex PCR; TCRdb holds only in-frame clones, not every one. The sample yields under 300,000 clones, roughly 88% seen once. Sequenced sample: peripheral blood. The receptors here all came from a man between 25 and 39 years old who had recovered from COVID-19.

The chain joins TRBV7-9 to TRBJ1-6, with TRBD1 identical over 7 bases. Unmatched junction bases numbered 9, after V lost 6 bases and J lost 4 bases. This CDR3 spans 16 amino acids. Germline loops: CDR1 SEHNR, CDR2 FQNEAQ (reference sequence). This CDR3 is CASRSGTGDYNSPLHF. The CDR3 nucleotides read TGTGCCAGCAGATCAGGAACAGGGGATTATAATTCACCCCTCCACTTT.

This clone was detected only once. The chain carries TRBV5-1 and TRBJ2-1; D gene ambiguous. The CDR3 sequence is 12 residues long. Germline V gene data show CDR1 as SGHRS and CDR2 as YFSETQ. With 4 bases removed from V and 8 bases from J, the gap between germline ends came to 10 bases. The CDR3: CASSLSYDEQFF. DNA of the CDR3: TGCGCCAGCAGCCTATCGTACGATGAGCAGTTCTTC.

The chain couples TRBV12-3 or TRBV12-4 to TRBJ2-3, with a possible D match to TRBD2 (5 bases). V lost 3 bases to trimming and J lost 8 bases, with 12 bases between them. The CDR3 covers 13 residues. The CDR3 is CASSLRGIGTQYF. CDR3 DNA: TGTGCCAGCAGTTTGAGAGGGATTGGTACGCAGTATTTT.

There are a few counts of this clone. The CDR3 loop reads CASSREGNQPQHF. DNA of the CDR3: TGTGCCAGCAGCCGTGAGGGAAACCAGCCCCAGCATTTT. This sequence joins TRBV7-9 and TRBJ1-5; no clear D gene. This CDR3 comprises 13 residues. Germline assignment: CDR1 SEHNR and CDR2 FQNEAQ (reference sequence). The V and J ends lost 5 bases and 7 bases respectively, with 12 bases between them.

The CDR3 nucleotides are TGTGCCAGCACTTTATGGGGGACAGGGTCCACTGAAGCTTTCTTT. It translates to CASTLWGTGSTEAFF. The chain couples TRBV6-6 to TRBJ1-1, with TRBD1 matching 9 bases. After removal of 7 bases from V and 4 bases from J, the junction contained 10 bases not matched to a gene. The CDR3 is made up of 15 amino acids. Germline V gives CDR1 MNHNY, CDR2 SVGAGI (reference sequence).

Turning to this clone: At one of its ends the junction is not consistent with the germline gene, which may arise from a read error. This chain connects TRBV6-1 to TRBJ1-1, with a tentative D call TRBD1 (5 bases). Germline V gives CDR1 MNHNS, CDR2 SASEGT. The CDR3 sequence is 15 residues long. The CDR3 loop is CASREGPGGETEAFF. For the CDR3, the DNA is TGTGCCAGCAGAGAAGGTCCGGGGGGAGAGACTGAAGCTTTCTTT.

The chain links TRBV6-5 to TRBJ2-7, with TRBD2 matching 7 bases. The germline CDR1 and CDR2 sequences are MNHEY and SVGAGI. J was trimmed by 5 bases and V by 2 bases; bases with no gene match: 3. The CDR3 consists of 13 residues. The CDR3 DNA follows: TGTGCCAGCAGTTACACCGGGAGGCACGAGCAGTACTTC. This codes for CASSYTGRHEQYF.

CDR3 in amino acids: CASSDSVGHPYGYTF. The CDR3 region has the DNA TGTGCCAGCAGTGACTCGGTAGGACACCCCTATGGCTACACCTTC. The chain joins TRBV6-4 to TRBJ1-2; weak D call: TRBD1 (5 bases). The CDR3 sequence is 15 residues long. V lost 0 bases to trimming and J lost 4 bases, with 12 bases between them. Per germline, CDR1 MRHNA and CDR2 SNTAGT.

V gene TRBV7-2 combines with J gene TRBJ2-1, with 8 bases aligning to TRBD1. Germline V gene sequence: CDR1 SGHTA, CDR2 FQGNSA. This CDR3 is 14 amino acids long. The V and J ends lost 5 bases and 7 bases, in that order; junction bases with no gene match: 7. DNA for the CDR3: TGTGCCAGCAGCCCGGGACAGGCAGGGAATGAGCAGTTCTTC. Encoded protein: CASSPGQAGNEQFF. Supplemented by reference TRBV7-2 and TRBJ2-1, the full variable domain reads GAGVSQSPSNKVTEKGKDVELRCDPISGHTALYWYRQSLGQGLEFLIYFQGNSAPDKSGLPSDRFSAERTGGSVSTLTIQRTQQEDSAVYLCASSPGQAGNEQFFGPGTRLTVL.

CDR3 loop: CASSLGLAVYNEQFF. CDR3 coding DNA: TGTGCCAGCAGCTTAGGGCTAGCGGTATACAATGAGCAGTTCTTC. This chain joins TRBV11-3 and TRBJ2-1; TRBD2 aligns across 7 bases. There are 15 residues in the CDR3. Germline lookup yields CDR1 SGHNT and CDR2 YENEEA. V was clipped by 1 base and J by 4 bases; unmatched bases: 4.

This chain connects TRBV5-5 to TRBJ2-5, with D possibly being TRBD2 (5 bases). The V end was cut by 1 base, the J end by 5 bases, with 18 bases between. In germline, CDR1 is SGHKS, CDR2 YYEKEE (reference sequence). This CDR3 is 16 amino acids long. The CDR3 sequence: CASSLSGPSRGETQYF. The CDR3 DNA sequence: TGTGCCAGCAGCTTGTCCGGACCTTCCCGAGGGGAGACCCAGTACTTC.

This chain connects TRBV19 to TRBJ1-2, with 9 bases that match TRBD1. V shed 7 bases, J shed 3 bases, and the junction held 27 bases outside the gene matches. This CDR3 has 21 residues. Germline V gene data show CDR1 as LNHDA and CDR2 as SQIVND (reference sequence). The CDR3 DNA reads as TGTGCCAGTATCCGCACACCGAGGTCGGCTAAGACAGGGGGTAAAGACTATGGCTACACCTTC. It yields the protein CASIRTPRSAKTGGKDYGYTF.

V is TRBV5-8 and J is TRBJ2-5, with 7 bases that match TRBD2. Trimming at V came to 2 bases and at J to 1 base, leaving 8 bases not matched to a gene. Germline CDR1 is SGHTS and CDR2 is YDEGEE. The CDR3 contains 16 residues. CDR3 DNA sequence: TGTGCCAGCAGCTTATACGGGGGAGGGACCCAAGAGACCCAGTACTTC. The encoded protein is CASSLYGGGTQETQYF.

J is TRBJ2-1 and V is TRBV5-4, with TRBD2 matching over 16 bases. The CDR3 is 16 residues long. V was clipped by 5 bases and J by 7 bases; unmatched bases: 6. Per the germline V gene, CDR1 is SGHNT and CDR2 is YYREEE (reference sequence). The CDR3, as DNA: TGTGCCAGCAGATATGGGACTAGCGGGGGGGGAAATGAGCAGTTCTTC. Translated: CASRYGTSGGGNEQFF. Variable domain in full (rest from reference TRBV5-4 and TRBJ2-1): ETGVTQSPTHLIKTRGQQVTLRCSSQSGHNTVSWYQQALGQGPQFIFQYYREEENGRGNFPPRFSGLQFPNYSSELNVNALELDDSALYLCASRYGTSGGGNEQFFGPGTRLTVL.

The V gene is TRBV4-2, the J gene TRBJ2-6, with 11 bases fitting TRBD2. J gave up 0 bases and V 3 bases, and 10 bases lay outside the gene matches. This CDR3 has 20 residues. Germline V lookup: CDR1 LGHNA, CDR2 YNFKEQ. CDR3 sequence (DNA): TGTGCCAGCAGCCAGAGGACGTTGACTAGCGGGGTCTCTGGGGCCAACGTCCTGACTTTC. Its protein product is CASSQRTLTSGVSGANVLTF.

V usage is TRBV2 and J usage is TRBJ1-6; 9 nucleotides match TRBD1. With V trimmed by 8 bases and J by 15 bases, 11 bases remained unmatched. There are 13 residues in the CDR3. Germline assignment: CDR1 SNHLY and CDR2 FYNNEI. Here the CDR3 reads CASLRTGALVLHF. The CDR3 region has the DNA TGTGCCAGCCTTAGGACAGGGGCCCTGGTCCTCCACTTT.

This chain connects TRBV7-8 to TRBJ1-1; D might be TRBD1 (5 bases). The CDR3 has 12 amino acids. From germline, CDR1 is SGHVS and CDR2 FQNEAQ. V was pared by 5 bases and J by 5 bases, with 9 bases between. CDR3 sequence: CASSDPGTEAFF. The CDR3 DNA reads as TGTGCCAGCAGCGACCCAGGGACTGAAGCTTTCTTT.

This clone was picked up many times. This CDR3 is CASSQVRTAPQYF. The CDR3 DNA reads TGTGCCAGCAGCCAAGTTAGGACAGCTCCCCAGTACTTC. The chain is built from TRBV3-1 (or the pseudogene TRBV3-2) and TRBJ2-7, with a tentative D call TRBD1 (6 bases). Trimming left V 1 base short and J 10 bases short, with 14 bases between. The CDR3 covers 13 residues. Germline CDR1 LGHDT, CDR2 YNNKEL (reference sequence).

This clone has a handful of counts. The genes are TRBV7-6 and TRBJ2-2; the match to TRBD1 covers 7 bases. Trimming removed 6 bases from V and 6 bases from J; junction bases left unmatched: 10. CDR3 length equals 15 residues. The germline V gene has CDR1 SGHVS and CDR2 FNYEAQ. The CDR3 spells CASSFDRVNSGELFF. The CDR3 bases are TGTGCCAGCAGTTTTGACAGGGTTAATTCCGGGGAGCTGTTTTTT.

The gene calls are TRBV6-5 and TRBJ2-5, with a possible D match to TRBD2 (6 bases). The CDR3 spans 14 residues. Trimming took off 0 bases at V and 4 bases at J, with 9 bases between the two ends. Germline V gene lookup returns CDR1 MNHEY and CDR2 SVGAGI. CDR3 DNA sequence: TGTGCCAGCAGTTACTCGGTCGGGGGAGAGACCCAGTACTTC. Amino acids: CASSYSVGGETQYF.

The V and J genes are TRBV15 and TRBJ2-3, with no clear D. The CDR3 is made up of 14 amino acids. Germline V lookup: CDR1 LNHNV, CDR2 YYDKDF (reference sequence). V dropped 0 bases and J dropped 3 bases, with 7 bases sitting between them. The CDR3 is CATSRDGYTDTQYF. The CDR3 nucleotides read TGTGCCACCAGCAGAGACGGGTATACAGATACGCAGTATTTT.

This sequence joins TRBV3-1 (or the pseudogene TRBV3-2) and TRBJ1-1; perhaps TRBD1 as D (5 bases). The CDR3 totals 12 residues. CDR1 and CDR2 from the germline V gene are LGHDT and YNNKEL (reference sequence). V was cut by 0 bases and J by 10 bases, with 9 bases left in between. This CDR3 reads CASSQDRQGAFF. CDR3 in DNA: TGTGCCAGCAGCCAAGATAGGCAGGGAGCTTTCTTT.

The chain uses TRBV20-1 and TRBJ2-5; TRBD1 agrees at 7 bases. J lost 1 base, V lost 3 bases, and 5 bases had no gene match. Germline V lookup: CDR1 DFQATT, CDR2 SNEGSKA (reference sequence). The CDR3 has 14 residues. DNA of the CDR3: TGCAGTGCTAGTTCGGGACAGCTCCAAGAGACCCAGTACTTC. This codes for CSASSGQLQETQYF.

V and J are TRBV29-1 and TRBJ2-3; 8 bases line up with TRBD1. Germline trimming cut 4 bases from V and 4 bases from J; bases unmatched to any gene: 10. The germline gives CDR1 SQVTM, CDR2 ANQGSEA. The CDR3 extends over 15 amino acids. The CDR3 spells CSVAHGQGGADTQYF. The CDR3 coding sequence is TGCAGCGTTGCCCACGGACAGGGAGGAGCAGATACGCAGTATTTT.

The chain carries TRBV11-2 and TRBJ1-5, with 7 bases aligning to TRBD1. V was clipped by 5 bases and J by 0 bases; unmatched bases: 4. The CDR3 has 15 amino acids. CDR1 and CDR2 from the germline V gene are SGHAT and FQNNGV. The CDR3 is CASSKNRGSNQPQHF. The CDR3 DNA follows: TGTGCCAGCAGCAAAAACAGGGGTAGCAATCAGCCCCAGCATTTT.